This T cell receptor (beta chain) was captured in a study of shared clonotypes between healthy human individuals. Notes on the study in general: For naive CD4 cells, 4% to 6% of clonotypes were shared across a few donors.

The method was immunoSEQ multiplex PCR; TCRdb's version includes in-frame clones alone and lacks a portion of them. The sample includes about 650,000 clones, about 95% of them seen just once. This clone has only one observation. Its antigen is not known. The CDR3 sequence is 14 residues long. Germline values: CDR1 SGHVS, CDR2 FQNEAQ. V was clipped by 5 bases and J by 7 bases; unmatched bases: 6. Cells designated naive CD8 were CD45RO-negative and were positively selected for CCR7, with terminally differentiated effector memory CD45RA+ cells excluded. Recent vaccinations or acute infections were absent in the healthy HIV-negative adult donors.

The chain is built from TRBV7-8 and TRBJ2-1; 9 bases are a match to TRBD1. The source is a woman aged 25 to 39 in good health. Sequenced input: naive CD8+ T cells sorted from blood. CDR3 residues: CASSKGTGYNEQFF. CDR3 DNA: TGTGCCAGCAGCAAAGGGACAGGGTATAATGAGCAGTTCTTC.